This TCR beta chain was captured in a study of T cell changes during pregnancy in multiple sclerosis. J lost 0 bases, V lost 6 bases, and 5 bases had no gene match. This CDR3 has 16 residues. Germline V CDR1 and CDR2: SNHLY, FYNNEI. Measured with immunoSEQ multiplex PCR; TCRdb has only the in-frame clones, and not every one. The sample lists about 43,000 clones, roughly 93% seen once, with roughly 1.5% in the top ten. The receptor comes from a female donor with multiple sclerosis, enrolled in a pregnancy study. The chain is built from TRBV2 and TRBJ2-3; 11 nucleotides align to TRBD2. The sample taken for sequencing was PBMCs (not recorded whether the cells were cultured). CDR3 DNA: TGTGCCAGCAGGAAGGGACTAGCGGCTAGCACAGATACGCAGTATTTT. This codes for CASRKGLAASTDTQYF.